Given below is one T cell receptor beta chain in context. This specimen comes from a study of identifying expanded T cells in peripheral blood. In germline, CDR1 is LGHNA, CDR2 YSLEER. Germline trimming cut 0 bases from V and 0 bases from J; bases unmatched to any gene: 10. The CDR3 consists of 19 residues. The repertoire was sequenced with immunoSEQ multiplex PCR; TCRdb's copy has only in-frame clones and lacks some. The sample carries 75,000 to 90,000 clones, 70% to 90% recorded once. The TCR sequence derives from a person aged 18 to 70 in good health. The chain has TRBV4-3 and TRBJ2-5; 10 nucleotides agree with TRBD2. Sequencing input: blood. CDR3 protein: CASSQERLAGEWYQETQYF. The CDR3 nucleotides are TGCGCCAGCAGCCAAGAACGACTAGCGGGCGAATGGTACCAAGAGACCCAGTACTTC.